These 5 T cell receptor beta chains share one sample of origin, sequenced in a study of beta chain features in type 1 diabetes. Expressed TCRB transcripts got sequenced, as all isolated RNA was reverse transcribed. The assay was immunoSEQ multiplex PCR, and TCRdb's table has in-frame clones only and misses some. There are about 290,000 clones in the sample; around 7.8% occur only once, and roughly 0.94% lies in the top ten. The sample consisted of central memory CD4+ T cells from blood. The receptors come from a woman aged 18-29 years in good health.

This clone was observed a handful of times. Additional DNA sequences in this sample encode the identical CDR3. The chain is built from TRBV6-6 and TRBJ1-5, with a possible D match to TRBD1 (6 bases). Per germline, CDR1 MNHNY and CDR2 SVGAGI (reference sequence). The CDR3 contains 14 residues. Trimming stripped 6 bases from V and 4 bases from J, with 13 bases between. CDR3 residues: CASSLTGGNQPQHF. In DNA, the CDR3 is TGTGCCAGCAGCTTGACAGGTGGTAATCAGCCCCAGCATTTT.

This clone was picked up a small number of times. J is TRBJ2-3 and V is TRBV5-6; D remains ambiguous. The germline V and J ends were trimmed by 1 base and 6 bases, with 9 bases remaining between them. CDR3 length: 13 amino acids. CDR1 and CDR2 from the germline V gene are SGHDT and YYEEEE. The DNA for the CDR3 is TGTGCCAGCAGCTTGTTGGAGTTCGATACGCAGTATTTT. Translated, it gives CASSLLEFDTQYF. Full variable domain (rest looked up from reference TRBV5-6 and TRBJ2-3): DAGVTQSPTHLIKTRGQQVTLRCSPKSGHDTVSWYQQALGQGPQFIFQYYEEEERQRGNFPDRFSGHQFPNYSSELNVNALLLGDSALYLCASSLLEFDTQYFGPGTRLTVL.

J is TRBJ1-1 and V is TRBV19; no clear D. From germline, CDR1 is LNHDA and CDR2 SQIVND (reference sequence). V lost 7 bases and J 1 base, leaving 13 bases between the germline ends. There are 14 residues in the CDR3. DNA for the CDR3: TGTGCCAGTAAGCACCTAAACTGGAACACTGAAGCTTTCTTT. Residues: CASKHLNWNTEAFF. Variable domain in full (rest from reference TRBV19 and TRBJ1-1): DGGITQSPKYLFRKEGQNVTLSCEQNLNHDAMYWYRQDPGQGLRLIYYSQIVNDFQKGDIAEGYSVSREKKESFPLTVTSAQKNPTAFYLCASKHLNWNTEAFFGQGTRLTVV.

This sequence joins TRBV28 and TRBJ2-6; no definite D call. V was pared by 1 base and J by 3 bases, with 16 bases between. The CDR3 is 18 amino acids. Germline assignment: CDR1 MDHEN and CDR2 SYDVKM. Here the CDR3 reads CASSLFGPPSRGANVLTF. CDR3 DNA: TGTGCCAGCAGTTTATTTGGGCCCCCGAGCCGTGGGGCCAACGTCCTGACTTTC.

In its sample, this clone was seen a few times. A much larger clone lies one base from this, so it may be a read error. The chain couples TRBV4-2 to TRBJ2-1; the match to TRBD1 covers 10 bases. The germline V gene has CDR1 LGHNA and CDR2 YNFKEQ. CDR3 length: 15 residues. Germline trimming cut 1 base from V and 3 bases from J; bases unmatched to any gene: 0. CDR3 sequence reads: CASSQGTGGYNEQFF. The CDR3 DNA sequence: TGTGCCAGCAGCCAAGGGACAGGGGGCTACAATGAGCAGTTCTTC.